The rows below give T cell receptor beta chains drawn from one sample of a study of T cells in localized non-small cell lung cancer. TCRdb's copy holds only in-frame clones and misses some; the assay was immunoSEQ multiplex PCR. The data hold around 41,000 clones, with 85% to 90% observed a single time. Sequenced material: peripheral blood, taken before any cancer treatment. The receptors come from a woman aged 18 to 49 with stage III lung adenocarcinoma. The CDR3 runs from the conserved cysteine through the conserved F or W. The D gene is left open where the match is weak. Rows may omit the clone size; those that give it use once, few, many or a size class.

j_call,d_call,v_call,clone_size,cdr3_nt,cdr3_aa
TRBJ1-5,.,TRBV6-6,.,TGTGCCAGCAGTTACGGTATTCGTGGGGATAATCAGCCCCAGCATTTT,CASSYGIRGDNQPQHF
TRBJ1-2,TRBD1,TRBV4-1,.,TGCGCCAGCAGCCGGGACAGGAACTATGGCTACACCTTC,CASSRDRNYGYTF
TRBJ2-7,.,TRBV6-6,.,TGTGCCAGCAGTTACGGTCCCTACGAGCAGTACTTC,CASSYGPYEQYF
TRBJ2-1,.,TRBV7-3,medium-sized,TGTGCCAGCAGCTCCGGGGCCAGCAGCAATGAGCAGTTCTTC,CASSSGASSNEQFF
TRBJ2-7,TRBD1,TRBV14,.,TGTGCCAGCAGCCCTATTGGGACAGGGCCCTACGAGCAGTACTTC,CASSPIGTGPYEQYF
TRBJ2-3,.,TRBV6-5,.,TGTGCCAGCAGTCGGCGGGCCAACACAGATACGCAGTATTTT,CASSRRANTDTQYF
TRBJ2-7,.,TRBV5-5,.,TGTGCCAGCAGCTTTCCCTTTGAAGGGGATCCCTACGAGCAGTACTTC,CASSFPFEGDPYEQYF
TRBJ1-1,.,TRBV5-1,once,TGCGCCAGCAGGGAGGACACTGAAGCTTTCTTT,CASREDTEAFF
TRBJ1-5,.,TRBV6-1,.,TGTGCCAGCAGTGAGGGCAGAGCTAGCAATCAGCCCCAGCATTTT,CASSEGRASNQPQHF
TRBJ2-5,TRBD2,TRBV6-5,.,TGTGCCAGCAGTTGGGGGAGCGGGGAAGAGACCCAGTACTTC,CASSWGSGEETQYF
TRBJ1-6,.,TRBV16,few,TGTGCCAGCAGCCAAAACAGCAGAGGTAATTCACCCCTCCACTTT,CASSQNSRGNSPLHF
TRBJ2-2,.,TRBV7-2,.,TGTGCCAGCAGCTTAGGCATTAGCGCCGGGGAGCTGTTTTTT,CASSLGISAGELFF
TRBJ2-1,TRBD2,TRBV15,.,TGTGCCACCAGCCGGACTAGAGATGAGCAGTTCTTC,CATSRTRDEQFF
TRBJ2-3,TRBD1,TRBV7-2,.,TGTGCCAGCAGCGCAGGGGGCGGAAGTAGAACGCAGTATTTT,CASSAGGGSRTQYF
TRBJ2-1,TRBD2,TRBV5-4,few,TGTGCCAGCGGTAGAGCGGGGAACTACAATGAGCAGTTCTTC,CASGRAGNYNEQFF
TRBJ2-7,.,TRBV9,.,TGTGCCAGCAGCGTAGAGGCAGAACCCTACGAGCAGTACTTC,CASSVEAEPYEQYF
TRBJ1-2,TRBD1,TRBV6-5,.,TGTGCCAGCAGTGCCGGACAGGGCTATGGCTACACCTTC,CASSAGQGYGYTF
TRBJ2-7,.,TRBV7-8,.,TGTGCCAGCAGCTTTAATGAGCTACAGGGCTACGAGCAGTACTTC,CASSFNELQGYEQYF
TRBJ2-1,.,TRBV11-2,.,TGTGCCAGCAGCTCGACAAGCTCCTACAATGAGCAGTTCTTC,CASSSTSSYNEQFF
TRBJ2-1,.,TRBV7-3,once,TGTGCCAGCAGCTTAAGCGTTGGGGGCGTGAATGAGCAGTTCTTC,CASSLSVGGVNEQFF
TRBJ2-7,.,TRBV5-1,.,TGCGCCAGCAGCTCACAAACAGGGAATGTCGGGTACTTC,CASSSQTGNVGYF
TRBJ2-5,.,TRBV9,.,TGTGCCAGCAGCGTAGGGGACCCAGGGCCCCAGTACTTC,CASSVGDPGPQYF
TRBJ2-3,.,TRBV7-6,.,TGTGCCAGCAGCGACGCTGGGAGCACAGATACGCAGTATTTT,CASSDAGSTDTQYF
TRBJ2-1,.,TRBV10-2,.,TGCGCCAGCAGTGAGTCGGGTAGGAATGAGCAGTTCTTC,CASSESGRNEQFF
TRBJ1-2,.,TRBV19,.,TGTGCCAGTAGTGTGGACCACCTTAACTATGGCTACACCTTC,CASSVDHLNYGYTF
TRBJ2-3,TRBD2,TRBV6-5,.,TGTGCCAGCAGTTACCAGCGGGGGGCTACAGATACGCAGTATTTT,CASSYQRGATDTQYF
TRBJ2-2,.,TRBV11-3,.,TGTGCCAGCAGCCCCAGCTTTCTTGGGGAGCTGTTTTTT,CASSPSFLGELFF
TRBJ2-5,.,TRBV21-1,.,TGTGCCAGCAGCACCCCTAGCCCCCCGTACTTC,CASSTPSPPYF
TRBJ2-7,TRBD2,TRBV13,.,TGTGCCAGCAGCTCCCGGACTAGCGGCTCCTACGAGCAGTACTTC,CASSSRTSGSYEQYF
TRBJ2-7,.,TRBV27,.,TGTGCCAGCAGTTTATCTAGCGGCCTCTCCTACGAGCAGTACTTC,CASSLSSGLSYEQYF
TRBJ2-4,.,TRBV11-2,once,TGTGCCAGCAGCCCCCATGGGTCAGCAGGAAACATTCAGTACTTC,CASSPHGSAGNIQYF
TRBJ1-4,.,TRBV19,.,TGTGCCAGTAGTATAGGCGGGTCGGCTAATGAAAAACTGTTTTTT,CASSIGGSANEKLFF
TRBJ2-5,TRBD1,TRBV30,.,TGTGCCTGGTCCCGGGACAGGCAAGAGACCCAGTACTTC,CAWSRDRQETQYF
TRBJ2-1,TRBD1,TRBV2,.,TGTGCCAGCAGTGAACAGGGGGCGAACAATGAGCAGTTCTTC,CASSEQGANNEQFF
TRBJ2-7,TRBD2,TRBV5-6,.,TGTGCCAGCAGCTTGAATAGCGGGAGCGAGCAGTACTTC,CASSLNSGSEQYF
TRBJ1-2,.,TRBV5-1,.,TGCGCCAGCAGCCCCGGTTTAACAGCAACTAACTATGGCTACACCTTC,CASSPGLTATNYGYTF
TRBJ2-1,.,TRBV7-6,.,TGTGCCAGCAGCTCTTCACAACAGGGTCTCCACAATGAGCAGTTCTTC,CASSSSQQGLHNEQFF
TRBJ2-7,TRBD2,TRBV19,once,TGTGCCAGTAGTACTAGCGGGTCCCCCTACGAGCAGTACTTC,CASSTSGSPYEQYF
TRBJ1-2,.,TRBV19,.,TGTGCCAGTAGGGTATCCGGGACCTCAAATGGCTACACCTTC,CASRVSGTSNGYTF
TRBJ1-5,.,TRBV10-3,.,TGTGCCATCAGTGAGGAGGGAGGGAATCAGCCCCAGCATTTT,CAISEEGGNQPQHF
TRBJ1-4,TRBD1,TRBV5-4,.,TGTGCCAGCAGCTTAGCAGGGGGCGGTGAAAAACTGTTTTTT,CASSLAGGGEKLFF
TRBJ1-2,TRBD1,TRBV19,.,TGTGCCAGTAGTCCGGGGGCAGGGGGGCGACGGCATGGCTACACCTTC,CASSPGAGGRRHGYTF
TRBJ1-2,.,TRBV5-1,.,TGCGCCAGCAGCCGAGACGTTAACTATGGCTACACCTTC,CASSRDVNYGYTF
TRBJ1-5,.,TRBV19,.,TGTGCCAGTAGTATAGTGGGTTATAGCAATCAGCCCCAGCATTTT,CASSIVGYSNQPQHF
TRBJ2-3,TRBD1,TRBV5-8,.,TGTGCCAGCAGCATAAACAGGGGTAGCACAGATACGCAGTATTTT,CASSINRGSTDTQYF
TRBJ2-4,.,TRBV11-2,.,TGTGCCAGCAGCTTAGATGGGCCAAAATTGCAGGATGCCAAAAACATTCAGTACTTC,CASSLDGPKLQDAKNIQYF
TRBJ1-2,.,TRBV6-1,few,TGTGCCAGCAGTGAAAGCCTGGGTAGATATGGCTACACCTTC,CASSESLGRYGYTF
TRBJ2-1,TRBD2,TRBV6-1,.,TGTGCCAGCAGTGGTGGACTAGCGGGGTACAATGAGCAGTTCTTC,CASSGGLAGYNEQFF
TRBJ2-3,TRBD2,TRBV7-2,.,TGTGCCAGCAGCCCTGCGGGAGTTGGTCGCACAGATACGCAGTATTTT,CASSPAGVGRTDTQYF
TRBJ1-1,.,TRBV5-4,once,TGTGCCAGCAGCTTGGAAGGGTCAGGGAGCACTGAAGCTTTCTTT,CASSLEGSGSTEAFF
TRBJ1-5,TRBD1,TRBV28,once,TGTGCCAGCAGTTTACAGGGGGAAGGTAATCAGCCCCAGCATTTT,CASSLQGEGNQPQHF
TRBJ2-5,.,TRBV15,.,TGTGCCACCAGCGGCGAGGACAGCACCCAAGAGACCCAGTACTTC,CATSGEDSTQETQYF
TRBJ1-1,.,TRBV19,.,TGTGCCAGTGCTAATAGGGGAAGGGATACTGAAGCTTTCTTT,CASANRGRDTEAFF